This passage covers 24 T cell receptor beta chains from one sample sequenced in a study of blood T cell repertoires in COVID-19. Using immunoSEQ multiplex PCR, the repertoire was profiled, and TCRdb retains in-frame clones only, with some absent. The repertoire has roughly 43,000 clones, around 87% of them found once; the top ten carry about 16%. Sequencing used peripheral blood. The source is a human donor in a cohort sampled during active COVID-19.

The CDR3 nucleotides read TGTGCCAGCAGTGAAGCGCCAGGGGGGCGGGGGGAGCTGTTTTTT. Translated, it gives CASSEAPGGRGELFF. The chain uses TRBV6-1 and TRBJ2-2; weak D call: TRBD1 (7 bases). Germline assignment: CDR1 MNHNS and CDR2 SASEGT. The CDR3 is made up of 15 amino acids. With 0 bases removed from V and 8 bases from J, the gap between germline ends came to 13 bases.

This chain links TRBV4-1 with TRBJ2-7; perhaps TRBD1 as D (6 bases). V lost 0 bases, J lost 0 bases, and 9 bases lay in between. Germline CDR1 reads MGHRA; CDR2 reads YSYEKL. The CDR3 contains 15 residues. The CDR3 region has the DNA TGCGCCAGCAGCCAAGACCAGGGGAGCTCCTACGAGCAGTACTTC. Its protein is CASSQDQGSSYEQYF.

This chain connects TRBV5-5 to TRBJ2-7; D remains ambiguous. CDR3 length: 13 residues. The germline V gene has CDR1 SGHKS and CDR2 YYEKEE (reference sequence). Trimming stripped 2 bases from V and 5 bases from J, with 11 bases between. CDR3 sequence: CASSLRFADEQYF. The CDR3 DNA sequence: TGTGCCAGCAGCTTACGTTTTGCAGACGAGCAGTACTTC.

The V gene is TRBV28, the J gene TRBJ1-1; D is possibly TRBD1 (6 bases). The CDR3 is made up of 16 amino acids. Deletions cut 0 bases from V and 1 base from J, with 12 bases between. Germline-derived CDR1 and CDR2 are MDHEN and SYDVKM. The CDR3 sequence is CASSLWHRAKNTEAFF. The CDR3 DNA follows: TGTGCCAGCAGTTTATGGCACAGGGCAAAGAACACTGAAGCTTTCTTT.

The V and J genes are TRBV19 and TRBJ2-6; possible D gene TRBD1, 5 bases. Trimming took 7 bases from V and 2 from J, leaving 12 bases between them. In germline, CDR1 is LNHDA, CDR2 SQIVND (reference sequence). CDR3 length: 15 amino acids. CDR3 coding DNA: TGTGCCAGTAAAAGCAAAGGGGCTGGGGCCAACGTCCTGACTTTC. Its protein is CASKSKGAGANVLTF.

The CDR3 region is CASSLLRDKNTEAFF. The CDR3 coding sequence is TGTGCCAGCAGTTTATTAAGGGACAAGAACACTGAAGCTTTCTTT. This rearrangement joins TRBV28 to TRBJ1-1, with D possibly TRBD1 on 6 matching bases. Per the germline V gene, CDR1 is MDHEN and CDR2 is SYDVKM. The CDR3 is 15 amino acids. V gave up 1 base and J gave up 1 base, with 10 bases separating them.

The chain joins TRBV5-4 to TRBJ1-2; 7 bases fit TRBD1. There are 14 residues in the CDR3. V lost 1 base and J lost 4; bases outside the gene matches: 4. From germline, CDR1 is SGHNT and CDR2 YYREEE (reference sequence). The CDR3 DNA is TGTGCCAGCAGCTTGATGGGACAGAGCTATGGCTACACCTTC. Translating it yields CASSLMGQSYGYTF.

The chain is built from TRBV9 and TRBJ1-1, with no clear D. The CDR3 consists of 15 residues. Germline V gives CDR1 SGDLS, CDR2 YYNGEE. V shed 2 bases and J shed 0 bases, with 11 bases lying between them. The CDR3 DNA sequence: TGTGCCAGCAGCGTTGGCGGAGGAATGAACACTGAAGCTTTCTTT. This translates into CASSVGGGMNTEAFF.

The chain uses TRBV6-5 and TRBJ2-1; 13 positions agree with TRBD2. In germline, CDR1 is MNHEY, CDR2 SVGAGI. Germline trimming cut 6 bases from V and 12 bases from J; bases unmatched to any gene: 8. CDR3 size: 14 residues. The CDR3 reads CASSDRTSGGVQFF. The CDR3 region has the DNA TGTGCCAGCAGCGACCGGACTAGCGGGGGTGTGCAGTTCTTC.

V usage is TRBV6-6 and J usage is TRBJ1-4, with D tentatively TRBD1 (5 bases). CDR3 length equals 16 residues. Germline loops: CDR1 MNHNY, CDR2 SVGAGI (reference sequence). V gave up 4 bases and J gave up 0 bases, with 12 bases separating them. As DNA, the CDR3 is TGTGCCAGCAGTTCCGGCAGGGTCACAACTAATGAAAAACTGTTTTTT. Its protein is CASSSGRVTTNEKLFF.

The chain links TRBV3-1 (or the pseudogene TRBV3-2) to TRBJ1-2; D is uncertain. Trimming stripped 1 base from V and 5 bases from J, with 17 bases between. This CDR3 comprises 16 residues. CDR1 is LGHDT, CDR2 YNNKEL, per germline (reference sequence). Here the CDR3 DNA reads TGTGCCAGCAGCCAAGGGGGAGGAGCGACTGTGTATGGCTACACCTTC. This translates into CASSQGGGATVYGYTF.

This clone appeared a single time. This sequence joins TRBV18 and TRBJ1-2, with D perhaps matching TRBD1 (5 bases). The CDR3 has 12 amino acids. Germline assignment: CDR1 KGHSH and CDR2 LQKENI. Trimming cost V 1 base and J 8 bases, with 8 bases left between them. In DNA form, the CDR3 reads TGTGCCAGCTCACCACGGGGCGCAGGCTACACCTTC. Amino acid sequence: CASSPRGAGYTF.

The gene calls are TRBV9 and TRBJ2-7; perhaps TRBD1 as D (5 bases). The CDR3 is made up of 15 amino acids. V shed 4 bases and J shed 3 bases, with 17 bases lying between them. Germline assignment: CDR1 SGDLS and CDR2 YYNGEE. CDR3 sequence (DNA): TGTGCCAGCAGCCCCTGGGGTACAGGAATCTACGAGCAGTACTTC. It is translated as CASSPWGTGIYEQYF.

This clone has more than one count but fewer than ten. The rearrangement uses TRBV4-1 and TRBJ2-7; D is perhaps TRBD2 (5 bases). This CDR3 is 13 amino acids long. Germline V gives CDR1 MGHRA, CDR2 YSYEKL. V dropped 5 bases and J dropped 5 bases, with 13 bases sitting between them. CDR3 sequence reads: CASSFGLTDEQYF. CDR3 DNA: TGCGCCAGCAGCTTCGGACTGACGGACGAGCAGTACTTC.

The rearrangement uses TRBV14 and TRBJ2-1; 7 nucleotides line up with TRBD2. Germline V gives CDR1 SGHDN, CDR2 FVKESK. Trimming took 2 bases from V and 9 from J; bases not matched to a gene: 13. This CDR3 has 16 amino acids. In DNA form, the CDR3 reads TGTGCCAGCAGCCAACTAGGGACTCTTGGCGGGGGTGAGCAGTTCTTC. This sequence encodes CASSQLGTLGGGEQFF.

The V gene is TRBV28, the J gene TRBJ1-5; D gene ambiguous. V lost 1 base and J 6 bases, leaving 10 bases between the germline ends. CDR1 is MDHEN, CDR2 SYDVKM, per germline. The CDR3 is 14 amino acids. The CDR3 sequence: CASSLLGRSQPQHF. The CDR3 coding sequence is TGTGCCAGCAGTTTATTAGGGAGGAGTCAGCCCCAGCATTTT.

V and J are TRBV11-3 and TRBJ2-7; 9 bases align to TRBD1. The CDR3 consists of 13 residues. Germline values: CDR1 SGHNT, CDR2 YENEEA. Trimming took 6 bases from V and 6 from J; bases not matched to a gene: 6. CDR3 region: CASSRTGVAEQYF. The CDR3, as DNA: TGTGCCAGCAGTAGGACAGGGGTTGCCGAGCAGTACTTC.

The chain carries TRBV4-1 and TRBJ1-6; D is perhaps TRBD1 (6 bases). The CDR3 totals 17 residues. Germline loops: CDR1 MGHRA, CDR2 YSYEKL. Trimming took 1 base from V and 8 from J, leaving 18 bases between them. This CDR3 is CASSQVGIQGFDSPLHF. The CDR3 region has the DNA TGCGCCAGCAGCCAAGTCGGAATACAGGGTTTTGATTCACCCCTCCACTTT.

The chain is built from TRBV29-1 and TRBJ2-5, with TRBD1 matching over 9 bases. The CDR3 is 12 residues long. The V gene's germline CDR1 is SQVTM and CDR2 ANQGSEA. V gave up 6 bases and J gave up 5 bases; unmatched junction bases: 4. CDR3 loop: CSVRTGVETQYF. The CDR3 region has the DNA TGCAGCGTAAGGACAGGGGTGGAGACCCAGTACTTC. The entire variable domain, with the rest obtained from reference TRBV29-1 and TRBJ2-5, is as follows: SAVISQKPSRDICQRGTSLTIQCQVDSQVTMMFWYRQQPGQSLTLIATANQGSEATYESGFVIDKFPISRPNLTFSTLTVSNMSPEDSSIYLCSVRTGVETQYFGPGTRLLVL.

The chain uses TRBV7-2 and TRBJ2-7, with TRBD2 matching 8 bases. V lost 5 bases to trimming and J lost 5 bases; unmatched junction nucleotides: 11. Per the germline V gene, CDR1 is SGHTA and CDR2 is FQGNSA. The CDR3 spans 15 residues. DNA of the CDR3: TGTGCCAGCAGCCCGCCGGGACGGGGGGGCCACGAGCAGTACTTC. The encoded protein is CASSPPGRGGHEQYF.

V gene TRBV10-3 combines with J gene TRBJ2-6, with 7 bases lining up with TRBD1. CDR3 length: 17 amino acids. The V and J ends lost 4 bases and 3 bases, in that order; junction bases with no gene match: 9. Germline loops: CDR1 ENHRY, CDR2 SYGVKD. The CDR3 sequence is CAISGPDRASGANVLTF. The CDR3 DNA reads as TGTGCCATCAGTGGGCCTGACAGGGCGAGTGGGGCCAACGTCCTGACTTTC.

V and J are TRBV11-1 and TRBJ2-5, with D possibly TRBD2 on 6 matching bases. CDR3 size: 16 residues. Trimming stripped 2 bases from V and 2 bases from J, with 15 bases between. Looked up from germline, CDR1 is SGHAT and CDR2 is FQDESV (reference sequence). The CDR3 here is CASSLRRGRDQETQYF. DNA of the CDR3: TGTGCCAGCAGCTTAAGGAGGGGCCGGGATCAAGAGACCCAGTACTTC.

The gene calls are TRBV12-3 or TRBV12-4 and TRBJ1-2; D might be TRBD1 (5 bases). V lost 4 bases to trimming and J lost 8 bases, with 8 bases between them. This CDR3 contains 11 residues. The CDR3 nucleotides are TGTGCCAGCAGTTCCGGGGGAGGCTACACCTTC. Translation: CASSSGGGYTF.

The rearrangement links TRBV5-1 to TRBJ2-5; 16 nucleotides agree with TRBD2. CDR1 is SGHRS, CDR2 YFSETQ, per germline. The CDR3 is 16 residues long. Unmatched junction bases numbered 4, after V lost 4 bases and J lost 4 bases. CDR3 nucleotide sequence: TGCGCCAGCAGCCTGGGACTAGCGGGGGGGATAGAGACCCAGTACTTC. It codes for CASSLGLAGGIETQYF.